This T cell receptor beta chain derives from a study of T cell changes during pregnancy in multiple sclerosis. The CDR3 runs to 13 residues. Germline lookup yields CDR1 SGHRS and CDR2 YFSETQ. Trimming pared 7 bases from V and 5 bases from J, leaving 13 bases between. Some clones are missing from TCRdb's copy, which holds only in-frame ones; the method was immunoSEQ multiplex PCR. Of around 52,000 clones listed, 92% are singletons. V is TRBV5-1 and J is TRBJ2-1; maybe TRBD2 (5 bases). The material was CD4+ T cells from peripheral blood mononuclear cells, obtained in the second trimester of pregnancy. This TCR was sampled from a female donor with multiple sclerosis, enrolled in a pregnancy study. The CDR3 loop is CASGISVNNEQFF. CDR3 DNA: TGCGCCAGCGGAATTAGCGTGAACAATGAGCAGTTCTTC.